The entry below gives a single T cell receptor (beta chain) sequence along with its context. Sample time point: newly diagnosed GD, antithyroid drugs for less than 3 months. With RNA extracted from PBMCs as input, the TCR library was made. These data are taken from a study of regulatory T cells in long-lasting Graves disease. The CDR3 is 14 amino acids. Per the germline V gene, CDR1 is LGHNT and CDR2 is FRNRAP. Both iRepertoire HTBI primers and Arm-PCR of CDR3 regions were used to build the TCR beta libraries. TCRdb reprocessed the multiplex PCR reads with MiXCR, giving one entry per CDR3 protein. The sample holds some 340,000 distinct CDR3 sequences, about 12% seen once. The same data also went into a second study, on T cells in Graves' hyperthyroidism and ophthalmopathy. This second study says: The HTBI set primed first-round TCR CDR3 RT-PCR.

The source is a woman aged 18-29 years with Graves disease. The specimen was peripheral blood mononuclear cells (PBMCs), collected at new diagnosis, from a patient treated with antithyroid drugs. The V and J genes are TRBV12-5 and TRBJ2-3; weak D call: TRBD1 (6 bases). The tail of the sequence fits TRBJ2-5 better, so the J call may be wrong. As DNA, the CDR3 is TGTGCTAGTGGTTTGCAGGGGCCGGGGGAGACCCAGTACTTC. Translated, it gives CASGLQGPGETQYF.